A selection of T cell receptor beta chains follows, all from one sample in a study of shared clonotypes between healthy human individuals. Measured with immunoSEQ multiplex PCR; TCRdb has only the in-frame clones, and not every one. The table has 500,000 or so clones, 90% to 96% seen once. The sequenced sample consisted of naive CD4+ T cells sorted from blood. The receptors here all came from a woman under 40 in good health. Both conserved end residues are part of each CDR3. The order of the fields is D gene, clone size, J gene, V gene, CDR3 protein, CDR3 DNA. D genes are given only for firm matches. Some rows mark clone size as missing; the rest say once, few, many or name a class of expanded clone.

TRBD1 | NA | TRBJ1-3 | TRBV30 | CAWSGQGATDSGNTIYF | TGTGCCTGGAGTGGGCAGGGGGCCACGGACTCTGGAAACACCATATATTTT
NA | NA | TRBJ2-7 | TRBV19 | CASSIDQRSEQYF | TGTGCCAGTAGTATAGATCAACGAAGCGAGCAGTACTTC
NA | NA | TRBJ2-6 | TRBV19 | CASTPGRFSGANVLTF | TGTGCCAGTACCCCAGGGAGGTTCTCTGGGGCCAACGTCCTGACTTTC
TRBD2 | NA | TRBJ2-1 | TRBV4-2 | CASSQELAGLSYNEQFF | TGTGCCAGCAGCCAAGAGCTAGCGGGCCTCTCCTACAATGAGCAGTTCTTC
NA | NA | TRBJ1-1 | TRBV5-1 | CASRGGEWDVRQWDTEAFF | TGCGCCAGCAGAGGGGGAGAATGGGACGTAAGACAATGGGACACTGAAGCTTTCTTT
NA | NA | TRBJ1-5 | TRBV30 | CAWSQRSNQPQHF | TGTGCCTGGAGTCAGAGGAGCAATCAGCCCCAGCATTTT
NA | NA | TRBJ1-1 | TRBV28 | CASSILNTEAFF | TGTGCCAGCAGTATATTGAACACTGAAGCTTTCTTT
TRBD2 | NA | TRBJ2-7 | TRBV5-4 | CASSFGGSAYEQYF | TGTGCCAGCAGCTTTGGCGGGAGTGCGTACGAGCAGTACTTC
TRBD2 | NA | TRBJ2-1 | TRBV5-1 | CASSLGLAGRVDEQFF | TGCGCCAGCAGCTTGGGTTTAGCGGGACGAGTTGATGAGCAGTTCTTC
TRBD2 | NA | TRBJ2-3 | TRBV28 | CASESLLAGGDTQYF | TGTGCCAGCGAGAGCCTACTAGCGGGAGGGGATACGCAGTATTTT
NA | NA | TRBJ2-7 | TRBV5-8 | CASSSPGIPYEQYF | TGTGCCAGCAGCTCCCCAGGGATTCCCTACGAGCAGTACTTC
NA | NA | TRBJ2-3 | TRBV27 | CASSLRDGTDTQYF | TGTGCCAGCAGTCTACGGGACGGCACAGATACGCAGTATTTT
NA | NA | TRBJ1-3 | TRBV4-1 | CASSQLGLRHPGNTIYF | TGCGCCAGCAGCCAATTAGGGCTCAGACATCCTGGAAACACCATATATTTT
NA | NA | TRBJ2-7 | TRBV6-6 | CASSYSRAGEQYF | TGTGCCAGCAGTTACTCGAGGGCCGGCGAGCAGTACTTC
NA | NA | TRBJ1-2 | TRBV9 | CASSPQLNYGYTF | TGTGCCAGCAGCCCTCAGCTTAACTATGGCTACACCTTC
NA | NA | TRBJ2-1 | TRBV11-2 | CASRPLRAPNEQFF | TGTGCCAGCAGACCCCTCAGGGCCCCCAATGAGCAGTTCTTC
TRBD1 | NA | TRBJ1-4 | TRBV30 | CAWRGQANEKLFF | TGTGCCTGGAGGGGACAGGCTAATGAAAAACTGTTTTTT
NA | NA | TRBJ1-5 | TRBV19 | CASSSVSRHQPQHF | TGTGCCAGTAGTAGTGTAAGTCGACATCAGCCCCAGCATTTT
NA | NA | TRBJ2-7 | TRBV28 | CASSPPVIYEQYF | TGTGCCAGCAGTCCCCCGGTCATCTACGAGCAGTACTTC
NA | few | TRBJ1-1 | TRBV28 | CACSSGNTEAFF | TGTGCCTGCTCGTCAGGGAACACTGAAGCTTTCTTT
TRBD2 | NA | TRBJ2-1 | TRBV6-5 | CASSRGTSGNNEQFF | TGTGCCAGCAGTCGGGGGACTAGCGGAAATAATGAGCAGTTCTTC
TRBD1 | NA | TRBJ2-5 | TRBV7-9 | CASSSGQGEETQYF | TGTGCCAGCAGCTCAGGACAGGGGGAAGAGACCCAGTACTTC
TRBD2 | NA | TRBJ2-3 | TRBV7-6 | CASSSRLAPSTDTQYF | TGTGCCAGCAGCTCCCGACTAGCGCCTAGCACAGATACGCAGTATTTT
NA | NA | TRBJ2-5 | TRBV28 | CASSLPLETQYF | TGTGCCAGCAGTTTACCTTTAGAGACCCAGTACTTC
NA | NA | TRBJ2-5 | TRBV29-1 | CSVERGIETQYF | TGCAGCGTTGAGAGGGGAATTGAGACCCAGTACTTC
TRBD2 | NA | TRBJ2-1 | TRBV29-1 | CSVYGTSGSRRLNEQFF | TGCAGCGTCTACGGGACTAGCGGGTCCCGCCGCCTTAATGAGCAGTTCTTC
TRBD2 | NA | TRBJ2-1 | TRBV28 | CASSLLSLAEYNEQFF | TGTGCCAGCAGTCTCCTCAGCCTAGCGGAATACAATGAGCAGTTCTTC
NA | once | TRBJ2-2 | TRBV11-2 | CASSSLEGPAGELFF | TGTGCCAGCAGCTCTCTGGAGGGGCCGGCCGGGGAGCTGTTTTTT
NA | NA | TRBJ2-7 | TRBV28 | CASSWAGPRAPEQYF | TGTGCCAGCAGTTGGGCGGGACCCCGAGCTCCCGAGCAGTACTTC
NA | NA | TRBJ2-2 | TRBV21-1 | CASSKEGQGFPRPNTGELFF | TGTGCCAGCAGCAAAGAGGGACAGGGGTTCCCCCGACCGAACACCGGGGAGCTGTTTTTT
NA | once | TRBJ2-1 | TRBV7-8 | CASSLTHVSSYNEQFF | TGTGCCAGCAGCCTAACCCACGTAAGCTCCTACAATGAGCAGTTCTTC
NA | NA | TRBJ1-3 | TRBV6-1 | CASKELNSGNTIYF | TGTGCCAGCAAAGAACTAAACTCTGGAAACACCATATATTTT